The present T cell receptor (beta chain) was sequenced within a study of T cell repertoires in cytomegalovirus infection. This clonotype was found a few times. Its antigen is not known. The V gene's germline CDR1 is SQVTM and CDR2 ANQGSEA. Trimming pared 3 bases from V and 6 bases from J, leaving 8 bases between. The CDR3 totals 11 residues. Via MiXCR, TCRdb re-called the reads, giving one row per CDR3 protein. The data show more than 250,000 distinct CDR3 sequences, approximately 25% seen once. Sequencing used cultured PBMCs, obtained from culture after CMV antigen stimulation. This clonotype originated in a human donor in good health (CMV status not recorded). Some clones in this sample may be carry-over from other donors' samples. The genes are TRBV29-1 and TRBJ1-1; no clear D gene. CDR3 in DNA: TGCAGCGTTGAGAAGGAAGCTGAAGCTTTCTTT. It specifies CSVEKEAEAFF. Using reference TRBV29-1 and TRBJ1-1 for the parts outside the CDR3, the full variable domain is SAVISQKPSRDICQRGTSLTIQCQVDSQVTMMFWYRQQPGQSLTLIATANQGSEATYESGFVIDKFPISRPNLTFSTLTVSNMSPEDSSIYLCSVEKEAEAFFGQGTRLTVV.